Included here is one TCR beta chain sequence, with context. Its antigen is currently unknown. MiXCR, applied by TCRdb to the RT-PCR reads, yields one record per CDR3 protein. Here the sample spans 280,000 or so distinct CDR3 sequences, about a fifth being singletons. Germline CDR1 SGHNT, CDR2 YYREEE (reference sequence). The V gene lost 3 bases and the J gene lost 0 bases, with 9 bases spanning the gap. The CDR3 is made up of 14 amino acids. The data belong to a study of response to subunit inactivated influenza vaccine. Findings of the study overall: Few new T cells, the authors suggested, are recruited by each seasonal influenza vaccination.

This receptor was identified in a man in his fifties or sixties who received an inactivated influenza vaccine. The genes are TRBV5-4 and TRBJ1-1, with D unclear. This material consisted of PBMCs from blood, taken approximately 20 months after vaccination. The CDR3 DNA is TGTGCCAGCAGCTCGCCTACCTTGAACACTGAAGCTTTCTTT. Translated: CASSSPTLNTEAFF.